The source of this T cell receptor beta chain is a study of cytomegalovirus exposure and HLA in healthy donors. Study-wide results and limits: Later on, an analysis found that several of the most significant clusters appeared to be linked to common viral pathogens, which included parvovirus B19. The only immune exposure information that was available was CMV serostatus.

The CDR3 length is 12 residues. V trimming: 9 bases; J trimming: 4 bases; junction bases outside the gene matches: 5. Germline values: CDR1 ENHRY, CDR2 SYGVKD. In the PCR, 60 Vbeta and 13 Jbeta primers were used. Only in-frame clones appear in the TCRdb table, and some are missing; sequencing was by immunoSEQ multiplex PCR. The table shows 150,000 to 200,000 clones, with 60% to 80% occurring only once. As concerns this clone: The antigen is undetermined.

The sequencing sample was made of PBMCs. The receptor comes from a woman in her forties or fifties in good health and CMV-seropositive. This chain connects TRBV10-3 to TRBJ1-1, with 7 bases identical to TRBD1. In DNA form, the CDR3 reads TGTGCCATAAGAGACAGGGCCACTGAAGCTTTCTTT. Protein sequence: CAIRDRATEAFF.